This T cell receptor (beta chain) was identified in a study of Ad26.COV2.S vaccination and SARS-CoV-2 variants. Study-wide findings and caveats: Placebo recipients and vaccine recipients were similar in non-spike TCR breadth.

For this clone: Its antigen remains unknown.

Germline V lookup: CDR1 LNHDA, CDR2 SQIVND (reference sequence). The CDR3 covers 14 residues. V dropped 5 bases and J dropped 5 bases, with 12 bases sitting between them. Some clones are missing from TCRdb's copy, which holds only in-frame ones; the method was immunoSEQ multiplex PCR. The table records around 350,000 clones, 92% of them present only once. The V and J genes are TRBV19 and TRBJ2-2, with a weak D call TRBD2 (5 bases). This TCR came from a human donor who had recovered from COVID-19. The sequences come from peripheral blood, collected after recovery from COVID-19. CDR3 coding DNA: TGTGCCAGTAGTCACGGGTGGGAGACCGGGGAGCTGTTTTTT. The encoded protein is CASSHGWETGELFF.